This T cell receptor beta chain derives from a study of PD-L1 blockade in urothelial cancer. The overall study: Blood was subjected to analysis at 3 weeks (second dose) and 6 weeks following treatment start. There were a median of about 140,000 T cells in blood samples.

Time point denoted: pretreatment peripheral blood. The data were produced by immunoSEQ multiplex PCR, yet TCRdb's version contains in-frame clones alone and is incomplete. The repertoire includes about 57,000 clones, roughly 79% of them detected once, and 4.5% to 6% sits in the top ten. This CDR3 region has 16 residues. The J segment lost 1 base and the V segment lost 2 bases, leaving 5 bases of the junction unmatched. The germline CDR1 and CDR2 sequences are KGHSH and LQKENI. The chain links TRBV18 to TRBJ2-7; TRBD2 agrees at 10 bases. This clonotype was obtained from a man aged 70 or older with urothelial cancer. The source was PBMCs, collected around atezolizumab (anti-PD-L1) treatment. The CDR3 loop is CASSPSTSGVSYEQYF. The DNA for the CDR3 is TGTGCCAGCTCACCATCAACTAGCGGGGTTTCCTACGAGCAGTACTTC. The variable domain in full, with the rest retrieved from reference TRBV18 and TRBJ2-7, is NAGVMQNPRHLVRRRGQEARLRCSPMKGHSHVYWYRQLPEEGLKFMVYLQKENIIDESGMPKERFSAEFPKEGPSILRIQQVVRGDSAAYFCASSPSTSGVSYEQYFGPGTRLTVT.